The 14 T cell receptor beta chains below come from one sample, sequenced in a study of cytomegalovirus exposure and HLA in healthy donors. Amplification used 60 Vbeta primers and 13 Jbeta primers. The data were produced by immunoSEQ multiplex PCR, yet TCRdb's version contains in-frame clones alone and is incomplete. The data include 150,000 to 200,000 clones; the top ten clones carry 0.79%. Sequences were obtained from PBMCs. These receptors were taken from a woman aged 18-35 years in good health and CMV-seropositive.

The V and J genes are TRBV7-2 and TRBJ2-1, with 8 bases that match TRBD2. This CDR3 has 16 amino acids. Losses at the gene ends were 2 bases for V and 6 bases for J; bases not matched to a gene: 9. Germline CDR1 SGHTA, CDR2 FQGNSA. The CDR3 coding sequence is TGTGCCAGCAGCTTAAATGGACTAGCTCGGGGCAATGAGCAGTTCTTC. Protein sequence: CASSLNGLARGNEQFF.

Notes on this clone: Other DNA variants within this sample encode the same CDR3. This rearrangement joins TRBV2 to TRBJ1-1, with 8 positions matching TRBD1. The CDR3 is made up of 13 amino acids. With 6 bases clipped from V and 1 base from J, the junction kept 1 base outside the gene matches. The germline V gene encodes CDR1 SNHLY and CDR2 FYNNEI. Written as DNA, the CDR3 is TGTGCCAGCAGCGGACAGGGGAACACTGAAGCTTTCTTT. Amino acid sequence: CASSGQGNTEAFF.

This chain links TRBV5-4 with TRBJ2-3, with 9 bases lining up with TRBD1. In germline, CDR1 is SGHNT, CDR2 YYREEE (reference sequence). This CDR3 is 15 amino acids long. Germline trimming cut 0 bases from V and 6 bases from J; bases unmatched to any gene: 5. The CDR3 sequence is CASSLDRGQRDTQYF. The CDR3 bases are TGTGCCAGCAGCTTGGACAGGGGGCAACGGGATACGCAGTATTTT.

The chain couples TRBV30 to TRBJ1-1, with D maybe TRBD1 (6 bases). The CDR3 is 14 residues long. V lost 3 bases to trimming and J lost 1 base, with 12 bases between them. The germline gives CDR1 GTSNPN, CDR2 SVGIG (reference sequence). CDR3 coding DNA: TGTGCCTGGAGGGCCGGGACAAAGAACACTGAAGCTTTCTTT. It translates to CAWRAGTKNTEAFF. Looking up the rest from reference TRBV30 and TRBJ1-1 gives the full variable domain: SQTIHQWPATLVQPVGSPLSLECTVEGTSNPNLYWYRQAAGRGLQLLFYSVGIGQISSEVPQNLSASRPQDRQFILSSKKLLLSDSGFYLCAWRAGTKNTEAFFGQGTRLTVV.

The chain joins TRBV10-3 to TRBJ2-5; D gene uncertain. V shed 0 bases and J shed 5 bases, with 13 bases lying between them. The germline CDR1 and CDR2 sequences are ENHRY and SYGVKD. This CDR3 region has 15 residues. The CDR3 DNA reads TGTGCCATCAGTGAGTCGGCCAGCGATCGGGAGACCCAGTACTTC. It translates to CAISESASDRETQYF.

The V call is TRBV9, the J call TRBJ1-2; D gene uncertain. Germline CDR1 and CDR2: SGDLS and YYNGEE. The CDR3 consists of 12 residues. V was pared by 2 bases and J by 7 bases, with 9 bases between. CDR3: CASSVHRGGYTF. As DNA, the CDR3 is TGTGCCAGCAGCGTTCACCGAGGTGGCTACACCTTC.

The rearrangement joins TRBV25-1 to TRBJ1-5; maybe TRBD1 (5 bases). Germline lookup yields CDR1 MGHDK and CDR2 SYGVNS. Deletions cut 4 bases from V and 7 bases from J, with 8 bases between. This CDR3 contains 12 residues. The CDR3: CASSVEGQPQHF. CDR3 in DNA: TGTGCCAGCAGTGTGGAGGGGCAGCCCCAGCATTTT.

The V and J genes are TRBV7-9 and TRBJ1-1, with D maybe TRBD1 (6 bases). Trimming left V 1 base short and J 4 bases short, with 10 bases between. The CDR3 is made up of 14 amino acids. Germline-derived CDR1 and CDR2 are SEHNR and FQNEAQ (reference sequence). As DNA, the CDR3 is TGTGCCAGCAGCTTAGAACAGGGTGGCACTGAAGCTTTCTTT. Its translation is CASSLEQGGTEAFF.

The CDR3 loop reads CASITGQGGFF. The CDR3 coding sequence is TGTGCCAGCATCACGGGGCAGGGAGGGTTCTTC. The rearrangement joins TRBV7-9 to TRBJ2-1; possibly TRBD2 for D (6 bases). Trimming shortened V by 7 bases and J by 15 bases, and 16 bases separated the two germline ends. The germline gives CDR1 SEHNR, CDR2 FQNEAQ (reference sequence). The CDR3 is 11 amino acids. Drawing the rest from reference TRBV7-9 and TRBJ2-1, the complete variable domain is DTGVSQNPRHKITKRGQNVTFRCDPISEHNRLYWYRQTLGQGPEFLTYFQNEAQLEKSRLLSDRFSAERPKGSFSTLEIQRTEQGDSAMYLCASITGQGGFFGPGTRLTVL.

V gene TRBV19 combines with J gene TRBJ1-2; D is undetermined. The V gene lost 9 bases and the J gene lost 1 base, with 6 bases spanning the gap. This CDR3 is 11 amino acids long. The V gene's germline CDR1 is LNHDA and CDR2 SQIVND (reference sequence). DNA of the CDR3: TGTGCCAGCTTTAATAACTATGGCTACACCTTC. Its translation: CASFNNYGYTF.

The rearrangement links TRBV14 to TRBJ2-1, with 10 bases fitting TRBD1. V gave up 0 bases and J gave up 5 bases; unmatched junction bases: 10. This CDR3 contains 18 residues. The germline V gene encodes CDR1 SGHDN and CDR2 FVKESK. CDR3 in amino acids: CASSQDRDRGLGDNEQFF. The DNA for the CDR3 is TGTGCCAGCAGCCAAGATCGAGACAGGGGGCTGGGAGACAATGAGCAGTTCTTC.

V gene TRBV7-2 combines with J gene TRBJ2-3, with 7 bases aligning to TRBD2. The CDR3 covers 16 residues. V gave up 5 bases and J gave up 4 bases; unmatched junction bases: 12. Germline CDR1 reads SGHTA; CDR2 reads FQGNSA. CDR3 bases: TGTGCCAGCAGCCCTTCCGGGACTACGGTCTCAGATACGCAGTATTTT. It specifies CASSPSGTTVSDTQYF.

The V gene is TRBV30, the J gene TRBJ1-1; 8 bases are a match to TRBD1. V was clipped by 1 base and J by 10 bases; unmatched bases: 2. This CDR3 region has 11 residues. Germline V gives CDR1 GTSNPN, CDR2 SVGIG (reference sequence). CDR3 residues: CAWSATGGAFF. DNA for the CDR3: TGTGCCTGGAGTGCCACAGGGGGAGCTTTCTTT.

The genes are TRBV30 and TRBJ2-4; 16 bases match TRBD2. V trimming: 5 bases; J trimming: 12 bases; junction bases outside the gene matches: 7. The CDR3 contains 14 residues. CDR1 is GTSNPN and CDR2 is SVGIG in the germline V gene (reference sequence). The chain's CDR3 is CAWGTSGRAWTQYF. The CDR3 DNA reads TGTGCCTGGGGGACTAGCGGGAGGGCCTGGACTCAGTACTTC.